The 25 T cell receptor beta chains reported below all come from one sample, sequenced in a study of T cells in Graves' hyperthyroidism and ophthalmopathy. RNA transcripts provided the source from which TCR beta CDR3 regions were amplified. Initially, a first-round RT-PCR of the TCR CDR3 employed the HTBI primer set. One entry per CDR3 protein results from TCRdb running MiXCR on the multiplex PCR reads. The data show fewer than 650,000 distinct CDR3 sequences, more than 13% seen once. The sample was blood. Receptors were obtained from a young woman with Graves' ophthalmopathy.

This clonotype was detected a few times. The chain is built from TRBV6-5 and TRBJ2-1, with 7 bases matching TRBD1. V shed 2 bases and J 8 bases; nucleotides not matched to a gene: 9. The CDR3 is 15 amino acids. The germline gives CDR1 MNHEY, CDR2 SVGAGI. Here the CDR3 DNA reads TGTGCCAGCAGTTACAGGCCAGGGGGAAGGTATGAGCAGTTCTTC. Its protein product is CASSYRPGGRYEQFF.

This clonotype was observed at least ten times. This rearrangement joins TRBV6-2 or TRBV6-3 to TRBJ1-1; a possible D gene is TRBD1 (5 bases). The V gene lost 2 bases and the J gene lost 3 bases, with 19 bases spanning the gap. The CDR3 extends over 17 amino acids. The germline gives CDR1 MNHEY, CDR2 SVGEGT. The CDR3 is CASSYETDNPHDTEAFF. CDR3 DNA: TGTGCCAGCAGTTACGAGACAGATAACCCTCATGACACTGAAGCTTTCTTT.

This clonotype was observed many times. The chain links TRBV18 to TRBJ2-7; D is unresolved. CDR3 length equals 14 residues. CDR1 is KGHSH, CDR2 LQKENI, per germline. The V and J ends lost 2 bases and 2 bases respectively, with 10 bases between them. The CDR3 nucleotides read TGTGCCAGCTCACCAGGGCCGGAGACCTACGAGCAGTACTTC. It specifies CASSPGPETYEQYF.

Many counts were recorded for this clonotype. The chain has TRBV7-2 and TRBJ2-7; D not certain. There are 15 residues in the CDR3. V lost 1 base, J lost 2 bases, and 12 bases lay in between. The germline CDR1 and CDR2 sequences are SGHTA and FQGNSA. Here the CDR3 DNA reads TGTGCCAGCAGCTTAGGGGTAGGGCCAACCTACGAGCAGTACTTC. Its translation is CASSLGVGPTYEQYF.

In this sample, this clonotype turned up a few times. This chain joins TRBV20-1 and TRBJ1-4, with TRBD1 identical over 7 bases. V shed 1 base, J shed 8 bases, and the junction held 7 bases outside the gene matches. CDR3 length equals 14 residues. Per the germline V gene, CDR1 is DFQATT and CDR2 is SNEGSKA (reference sequence). The CDR3 loop reads CSARGQGLREKLFF. CDR3 sequence (DNA): TGCAGTGCTAGAGGACAGGGTCTTCGAGAAAAACTGTTTTTT.

This clonotype was observed a handful of times. This rearrangement joins TRBV30 to TRBJ2-1; 7 nucleotides line up with TRBD1. The junction had 17 bases not matched to a gene; V was cut back by 5 bases and J by 4 bases. This CDR3 has 17 amino acids. CDR1 and CDR2 (germline): GTSNPN, SVGIG (reference sequence). Here the CDR3 DNA reads TGTGCCTGGGAGGTTGTAGTCAAGACAGGGATGTACAATGAGCAGTTCTTC. It encodes CAWEVVVKTGMYNEQFF.

The chain has TRBV24-1 and TRBJ1-3, with D possibly matching TRBD1 (5 bases). The CDR3 has 13 residues. Trimming took 3 bases from V and 9 from J, leaving 11 bases between them. Germline V gives CDR1 KGHDR, CDR2 SFDVKD. CDR3 amino acids: CATSDPGRGTIYF. CDR3 coding DNA: TGTGCCACCAGTGATCCGGGACGGGGCACCATATATTTT.

In the case of this clonotype: This may come from a read error, since a much larger clone is one base off. The CDR3 end shows no conserved phenylalanine or tryptophan, and so a read error is likely. V is TRBV6-1 and J is TRBJ2-1; the D gene is possibly TRBD1 (6 bases). Germline CDR1 and CDR2: MNHNS and SASEGT. CDR3 length: 15 amino acids. Trimming cost V 5 bases and J 0 bases, with 11 bases left between them. The CDR3 protein is CASSTRGGSYNEQFS. The CDR3 DNA follows: TGTGCCAGCAGTACCAGGGGCGGCTCCTACAATGAGCAGTTCTCC.

This clonotype was observed at least ten times. J is TRBJ2-7 and V is TRBV6-2 or TRBV6-3; TRBD2 aligns across 8 bases. The CDR3 totals 15 residues. Germline CDR1 and CDR2: MNHEY and SVGEGT. The V and J ends lost 4 bases and 0 bases, in that order; junction bases with no gene match: 5. As DNA, the CDR3 is TGTGCCAGCAGTTCAGCGGGAGTGGGCTCCTACGAGCAGTACTTC. Translating it yields CASSSAGVGSYEQYF.

This rearrangement joins TRBV29-1 to TRBJ1-2; D gene uncertain. Germline V gene lookup returns CDR1 SQVTM and CDR2 ANQGSEA. The length of the CDR3 is 13 residues. Trimming took 5 bases from V and 4 from J, leaving 14 bases between them. The CDR3 coding sequence is TGCAGCGTTTCCGTCCAGAGCCTCTATGGCTACACCTTC. Translated: CSVSVQSLYGYTF.

The gene calls are TRBV7-9 and TRBJ2-5; TRBD2 might be the D (6 bases). This CDR3 is built from 20 residues. Germline CDR1 reads SEHNR; CDR2 reads FQNEAQ (reference sequence). Trimming took 5 bases from V and 0 from J, leaving 28 bases between them. CDR3 DNA: TGTGCCAGCAGCCACCCTGATTGGGCTGCTGTGGGAGGCCACCAAGAGACCCAGTACTTC. This encodes CASSHPDWAAVGGHQETQYF.

This clonotype has at least ten counts. V usage is TRBV7-2 and J usage is TRBJ2-7, with 10 bases that match TRBD1. This CDR3 spans 14 amino acids. V gave up 6 bases and J gave up 5 bases; unmatched junction bases: 7. Germline lookup yields CDR1 SGHTA and CDR2 FQGNSA. The CDR3 here is CASRDRDRGHEQYF. The CDR3 bases are TGTGCCAGCAGGGACCGGGACAGGGGCCACGAGCAGTACTTC. The complete variable domain, with remaining parts taken from reference TRBV7-2 and TRBJ2-7, reads GAGVSQSPSNKVTEKGKDVELRCDPISGHTALYWYRQSLGQGLEFLIYFQGNSAPDKSGLPSDRFSAERTGGSVSTLTIQRTQQEDSAVYLCASRDRDRGHEQYFGPGTRLTVT.

This clonotype has at least ten counts. This sequence joins TRBV3-1 and TRBJ2-7; D is possibly TRBD2 (5 bases). Trimming took 3 bases from V and 0 from J, leaving 18 bases between them. CDR3 length: 17 amino acids. The V gene's germline CDR1 is LGHDT and CDR2 YNNKEL (reference sequence). CDR3 sequence: CASSQRVAGDYSYEQYF. DNA for the CDR3: TGTGCCAGCAGCCAGAGGGTGGCGGGTGACTACTCCTACGAGCAGTACTTC.

A note on this clonotype: One junction end does not reproduce the germline sequence, and a read error may be involved. CDR3 nucleotides: TGTGCCAGCAGCCAAGAAGGGGCCGGGAGTAGAGGCAGATTTCTCTCCTACAATGAACAGTTCTTC. Encoded protein: CASSQEGAGSRGRFLSYNEQFF. V usage is TRBV14 and J usage is TRBJ2-1; maybe TRBD2 (6 bases). The germline V gene has CDR1 SGHDN and CDR2 FVKESK. The CDR3 runs to 22 residues. Based on the CDR3 plus reference TRBV14 and TRBJ2-1, the full variable domain is EAGVTQFPSHSVIEKGQTVTLRCDPISGHDNLYWYRRVMGKEIKFLLHFVKESKQDESGMPNNRFLAERTGGTYSTLKVQPAELEDSGVYFCASSQEGAGSRGRFLSYNEQFFGPGTRLTVL.

This clonotype was seen ten or more times. DNA of the CDR3: TGCAGCGTTGATAAGGGGTGGGGAGAGACCCAGTACTTC. It encodes CSVDKGWGETQYF. V and J are TRBV29-1 and TRBJ2-5; possible D gene TRBD1, 5 bases. The CDR3 has 13 amino acids. Germline CDR1 SQVTM, CDR2 ANQGSEA. V was pared by 3 bases and J by 4 bases, with 12 bases between.

This clonotype was counted between two and nine times. The V and J genes are TRBV4-3 and TRBJ2-7; D unresolved. This CDR3 spans 14 amino acids. Looked up from germline, CDR1 is LGHNA and CDR2 is YSLEER. The V gene lost 0 bases and the J gene lost 7 bases, with 13 bases spanning the gap. CDR3 sequence reads: CASSQDLNFVEQYF. CDR3 DNA sequence: TGCGCCAGCAGCCAAGATCTGAATTTTGTAGAGCAGTACTTC.

This clonotype has at least ten counts. The chain uses TRBV28 and TRBJ2-7, with 8 bases fitting TRBD1. The CDR3 has 17 amino acids. V dropped 0 bases and J dropped 3; count of bases not matched to a gene: 10. Germline CDR1 reads MDHEN; CDR2 reads SYDVKM. Here the CDR3 reads CASSLWMDRVGRYEQYF. The CDR3 bases are TGTGCCAGCAGTTTATGGATGGACAGGGTAGGTCGCTACGAGCAGTACTTC.

This clonotype was seen many times. The chain has TRBV18 and TRBJ2-1; D uncertain. Trimming shortened V by 3 bases and J by 5 bases, and 8 bases separated the two germline ends. The CDR3 runs 13 residues. From germline, CDR1 is KGHSH and CDR2 LQKENI. Here the CDR3 DNA reads TGTGCCAGCTCACCCTCGGCTGACAATGAGCAGTTCTTC. Translating it yields CASSPSADNEQFF.

This clonotype was detected many times. The V call is TRBV2, the J call TRBJ1-3; D uncertain. The V end was cut by 6 bases, the J end by 0 bases, with 12 bases between. The CDR3 covers 15 residues. Germline V gene data show CDR1 as SNHLY and CDR2 as FYNNEI. Here the CDR3 DNA reads TGTGCCAGCAGGAGGACGGACCCCTCTGGAAACACCATATATTTT. Encoded protein: CASRRTDPSGNTIYF.

In its sample, this clonotype was seen many times. This chain joins TRBV12-3 or TRBV12-4 and TRBJ2-1, with 8 bases that match TRBD2. This CDR3 comprises 14 residues. The V segment lost 4 bases and the J segment 9 bases; nucleotides outside the gene matches: 8. In DNA form, the CDR3 reads TGTGCCAGCAGTTCCGGGACTAGGAGGGTTGAGCAGTTCTTC. Protein product: CASSSGTRRVEQFF.

The chain has TRBV19 and TRBJ1-5, with TRBD1 identical over 11 bases. CDR3 length: 17 residues. The germline CDR1 and CDR2 sequences are LNHDA and SQIVND (reference sequence). The trim removed 3 bases at V and 4 bases at J, leaving 8 bases unmatched. CDR3 DNA: TGTGCCAGTAGTATTCGCCCGGACAGGGGGCTGAATCAGCCCCAGCATTTT. This encodes CASSIRPDRGLNQPQHF.

Many counts were recorded for this clonotype. The chain combines TRBV12-3 or TRBV12-4 with TRBJ1-1; D is possibly TRBD1 (5 bases). The CDR3 totals 15 residues. V lost 1 base and J lost 5, with 14 bases in between. The CDR3: CASSLVPGSATEAFF. CDR3 DNA: TGTGCCAGCAGTTTAGTCCCAGGGTCGGCAACTGAAGCTTTCTTT.

This clonotype was recorded a few times. This chain joins TRBV28 and TRBJ2-1; D unclear. Germline CDR1 reads MDHEN; CDR2 reads SYDVKM. This CDR3 contains 13 residues. Trimming shortened V by 7 bases and J by 8 bases, and 15 bases separated the two germline ends. The CDR3 reads CASNALSWDEQFF. The CDR3 DNA is TGTGCCAGCAATGCGTTATCATGGGATGAGCAGTTCTTC.

Notes on this clonotype: A much larger clone lies a single base off, so this may be a read error. The rearrangement joins TRBV27 to TRBJ2-2, with 9 bases aligning to TRBD1. CDR1 is MNHEY, CDR2 SMNVEV, per germline (reference sequence). Trimming cost V 6 bases and J 4 bases; bases outside gene matches: 6. The CDR3 runs 15 residues. CDR3 coding DNA: TGTGCCAGCAGCCCCGGGACAGGGAGCACCGGGGAGCTGTTTTTT. It yields the protein CASSPGTGSTGELFF.

This clonotype was counted at least ten times. The chain is built from TRBV28 and TRBJ2-1; 10 nucleotides line up with TRBD1. Trimming cost V 4 bases and J 8 bases; bases outside gene matches: 5. This CDR3 contains 14 residues. The V gene's germline CDR1 is MDHEN and CDR2 SYDVKM. The CDR3 DNA sequence: TGTGCCAGCAGTTCGGGACAGGGGATGGATGAGCAGTTCTTC. This gives the protein CASSSGQGMDEQFF.